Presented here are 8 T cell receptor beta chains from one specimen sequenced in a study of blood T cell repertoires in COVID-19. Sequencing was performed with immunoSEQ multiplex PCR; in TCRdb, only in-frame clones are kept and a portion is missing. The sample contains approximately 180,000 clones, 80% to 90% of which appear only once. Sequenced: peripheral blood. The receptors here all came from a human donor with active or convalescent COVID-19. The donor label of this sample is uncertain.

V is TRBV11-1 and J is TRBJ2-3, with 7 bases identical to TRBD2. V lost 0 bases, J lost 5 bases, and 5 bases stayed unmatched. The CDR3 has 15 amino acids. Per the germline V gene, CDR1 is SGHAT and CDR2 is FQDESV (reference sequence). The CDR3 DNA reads TGTGCCAGCAGCTTAGCGGTAGCGGGCAGAGATACGCAGTATTTT. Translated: CASSLAVAGRDTQYF.

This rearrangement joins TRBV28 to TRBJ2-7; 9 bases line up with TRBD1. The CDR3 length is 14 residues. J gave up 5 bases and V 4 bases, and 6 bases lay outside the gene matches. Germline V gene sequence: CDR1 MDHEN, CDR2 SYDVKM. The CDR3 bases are TGTGCCAGCAGTTCGCCGGGACAGGGAGACGAGCAGTACTTC. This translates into CASSSPGQGDEQYF.

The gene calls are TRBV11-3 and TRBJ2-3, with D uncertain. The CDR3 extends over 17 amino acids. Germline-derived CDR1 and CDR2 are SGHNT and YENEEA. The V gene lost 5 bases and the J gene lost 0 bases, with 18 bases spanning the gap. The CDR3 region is CASSRGDLVPSTDTQYF. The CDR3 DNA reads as TGTGCCAGCAGCCGCGGCGATCTAGTTCCTAGCACAGATACGCAGTATTTT.

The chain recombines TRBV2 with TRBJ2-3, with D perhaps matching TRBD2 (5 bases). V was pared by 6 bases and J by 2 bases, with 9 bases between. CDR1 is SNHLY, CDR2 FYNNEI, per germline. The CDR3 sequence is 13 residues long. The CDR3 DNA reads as TGTGCCAGCAGCCCCGGGAACACAGATACGCAGTATTTT. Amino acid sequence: CASSPGNTDTQYF.

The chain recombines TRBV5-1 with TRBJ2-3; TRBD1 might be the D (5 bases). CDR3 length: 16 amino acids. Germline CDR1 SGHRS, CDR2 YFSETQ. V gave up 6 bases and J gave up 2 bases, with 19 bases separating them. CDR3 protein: CASTFSAGLNTDTQYF. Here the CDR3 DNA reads TGCGCCAGCACCTTCAGTGCAGGGTTGAACACAGATACGCAGTATTTT.

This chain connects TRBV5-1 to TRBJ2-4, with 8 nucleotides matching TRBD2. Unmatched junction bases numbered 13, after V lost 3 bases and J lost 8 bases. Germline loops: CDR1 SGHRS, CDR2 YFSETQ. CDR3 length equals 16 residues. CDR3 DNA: TGCGCCAGCAGCTGGGCAGCGGGAGCCCGCCTAGACATTCAGTACTTC. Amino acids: CASSWAAGARLDIQYF.

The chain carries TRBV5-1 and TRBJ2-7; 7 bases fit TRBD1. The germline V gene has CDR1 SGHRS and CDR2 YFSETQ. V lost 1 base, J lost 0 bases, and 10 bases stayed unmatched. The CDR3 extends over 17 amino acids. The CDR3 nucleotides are TGCGCCAGCAGCTTGAGGTCGCGGGCAGGGGGCTCCTACGAGCAGTACTTC. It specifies CASSLRSRAGGSYEQYF.

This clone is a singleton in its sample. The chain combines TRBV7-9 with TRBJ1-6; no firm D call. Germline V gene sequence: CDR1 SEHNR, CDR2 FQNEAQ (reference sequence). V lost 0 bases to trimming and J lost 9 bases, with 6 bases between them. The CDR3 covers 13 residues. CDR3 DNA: TGTGCCAGCAGCTTAGCGACGGGTTCACCCCTCCACTTT. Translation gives CASSLATGSPLHF.